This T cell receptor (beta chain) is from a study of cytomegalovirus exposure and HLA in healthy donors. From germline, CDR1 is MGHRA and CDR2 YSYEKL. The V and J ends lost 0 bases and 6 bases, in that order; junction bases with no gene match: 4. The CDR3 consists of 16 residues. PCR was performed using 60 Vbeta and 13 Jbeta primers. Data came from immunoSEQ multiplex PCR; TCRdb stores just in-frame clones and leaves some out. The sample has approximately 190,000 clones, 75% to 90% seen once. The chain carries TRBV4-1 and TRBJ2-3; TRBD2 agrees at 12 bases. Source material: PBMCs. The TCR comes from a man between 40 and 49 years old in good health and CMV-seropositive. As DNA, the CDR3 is TGCGCCAGCAGCCAAGAACCTAGCGGGGGGGTGGATACGCAGTATTTT. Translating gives CASSQEPSGGVDTQYF.